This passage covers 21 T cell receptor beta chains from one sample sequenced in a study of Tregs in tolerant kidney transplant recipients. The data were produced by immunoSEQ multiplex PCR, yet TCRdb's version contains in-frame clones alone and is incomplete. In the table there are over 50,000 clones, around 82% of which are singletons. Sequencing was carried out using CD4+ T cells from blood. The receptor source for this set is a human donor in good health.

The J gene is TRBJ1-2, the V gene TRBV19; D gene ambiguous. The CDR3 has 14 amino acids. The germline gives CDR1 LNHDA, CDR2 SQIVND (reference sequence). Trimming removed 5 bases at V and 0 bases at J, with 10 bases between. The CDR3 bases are TGTGCCAGTAGTTGGGGAGTTTCTAACTATGGCTACACCTTC. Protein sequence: CASSWGVSNYGYTF.

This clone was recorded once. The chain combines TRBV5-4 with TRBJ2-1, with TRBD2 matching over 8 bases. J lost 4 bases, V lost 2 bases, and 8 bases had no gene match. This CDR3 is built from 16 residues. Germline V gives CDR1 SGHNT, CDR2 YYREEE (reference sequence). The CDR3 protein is CASSLGLASRYNEQFF. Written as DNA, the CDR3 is TGTGCCAGCAGCTTAGGACTAGCAAGTCGTTACAATGAGCAGTTCTTC.

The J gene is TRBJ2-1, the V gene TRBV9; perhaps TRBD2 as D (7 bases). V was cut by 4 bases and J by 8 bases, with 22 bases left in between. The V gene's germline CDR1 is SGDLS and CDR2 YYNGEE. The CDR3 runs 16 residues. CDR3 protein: CASSTHLVGGLDEQFF. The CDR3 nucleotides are TGTGCCAGCAGCACCCATCTTGTGGGGGGGCTCGATGAGCAGTTCTTC.

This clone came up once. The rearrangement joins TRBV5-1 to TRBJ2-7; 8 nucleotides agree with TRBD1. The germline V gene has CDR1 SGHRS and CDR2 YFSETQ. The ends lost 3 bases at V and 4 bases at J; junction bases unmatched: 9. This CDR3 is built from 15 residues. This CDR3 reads CASSSGTGRGYEQYF. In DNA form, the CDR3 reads TGCGCCAGCAGCTCAGGGACAGGACGAGGATACGAGCAGTACTTC. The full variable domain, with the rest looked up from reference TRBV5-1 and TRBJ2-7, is KAGVTQTPRYLIKTRGQQVTLSCSPISGHRSVSWYQQTPGQGLQFLFEYFSETQRNKGNFPGRFSGRQFSNSRSEMNVSTLELGDSALYLCASSSGTGRGYEQYFGPGTRLTVT.

CDR3 protein: CASSLIGGDMNTEAFF. The CDR3 DNA follows: TGTGCCAGCAGCTTAATCGGGGGGGACATGAACACTGAAGCTTTCTTT. J is TRBJ1-1 and V is TRBV7-9; D is possibly TRBD1 (6 bases). The CDR3 has 16 amino acids. V was cut by 2 bases and J by 0 bases, with 13 bases left in between. The V gene's germline CDR1 is SEHNR and CDR2 FQNEAQ (reference sequence).

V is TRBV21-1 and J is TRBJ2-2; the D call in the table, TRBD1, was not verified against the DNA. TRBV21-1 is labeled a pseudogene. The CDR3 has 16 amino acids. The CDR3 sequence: CASSADRDRDTGELFF. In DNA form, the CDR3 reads TGTGCCAGCAGCGCCGACCGGGACAGGGACACCGGGGAGCTGTTTTTT.

CDR3 nucleotides: TGTGCCAGCAGCTTCTGGGGGCCCACAGATACGCAGTATTTT. The encoded protein is CASSFWGPTDTQYF. The rearrangement joins TRBV5-6 to TRBJ2-3; a weak D match, TRBD1 (6 bases). V was trimmed by 2 bases and J by 2 bases, leaving 9 bases between them. The germline V gene encodes CDR1 SGHDT and CDR2 YYEEEE. The CDR3 is made up of 14 amino acids.

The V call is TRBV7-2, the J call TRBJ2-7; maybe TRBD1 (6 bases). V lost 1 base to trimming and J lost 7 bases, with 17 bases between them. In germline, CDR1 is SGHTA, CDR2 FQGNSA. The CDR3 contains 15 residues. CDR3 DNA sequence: TGTGCCAGCAGCTTAGATTCAGGGGACCTACGAGAGCAGTACTTC. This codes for CASSLDSGDLREQYF.

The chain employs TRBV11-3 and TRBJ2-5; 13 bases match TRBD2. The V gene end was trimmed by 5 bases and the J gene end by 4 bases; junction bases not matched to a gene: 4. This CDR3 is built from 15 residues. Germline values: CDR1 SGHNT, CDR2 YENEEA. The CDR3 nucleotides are TGTGCCAGCAGCGGTACTAGCGGGAGGGGAGAGACCCAGTACTTC. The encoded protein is CASSGTSGRGETQYF.

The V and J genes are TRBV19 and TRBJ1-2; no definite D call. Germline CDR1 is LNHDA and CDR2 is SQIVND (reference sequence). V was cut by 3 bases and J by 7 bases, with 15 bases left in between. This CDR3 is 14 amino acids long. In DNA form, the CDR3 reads TGTGCCAGTAGTATGGATGGCGGACCAGGTGGCTACACCTTC. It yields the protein CASSMDGGPGGYTF.

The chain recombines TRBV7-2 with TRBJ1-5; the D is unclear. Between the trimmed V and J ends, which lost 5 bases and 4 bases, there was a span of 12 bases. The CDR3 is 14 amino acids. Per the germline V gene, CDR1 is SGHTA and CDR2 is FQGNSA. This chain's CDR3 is CASSQGPMNQPQHF. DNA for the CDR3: TGTGCCAGCAGCCAAGGACCCATGAATCAGCCCCAGCATTTT.

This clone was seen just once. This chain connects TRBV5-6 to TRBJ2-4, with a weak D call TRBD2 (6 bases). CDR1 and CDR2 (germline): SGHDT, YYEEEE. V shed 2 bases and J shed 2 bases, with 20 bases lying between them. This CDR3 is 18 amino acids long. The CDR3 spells CASSLGTEGRITKNIQYF. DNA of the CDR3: TGTGCCAGCAGCTTAGGGACGGAGGGGAGGATAACCAAAAACATTCAGTACTTC.

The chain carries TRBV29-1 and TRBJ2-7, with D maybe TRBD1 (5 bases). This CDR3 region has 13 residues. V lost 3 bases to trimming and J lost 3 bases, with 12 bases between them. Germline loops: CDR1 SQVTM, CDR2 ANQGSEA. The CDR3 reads CSVDGAEDYEQYF. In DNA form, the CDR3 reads TGCAGCGTTGATGGGGCAGAAGACTACGAGCAGTACTTC.

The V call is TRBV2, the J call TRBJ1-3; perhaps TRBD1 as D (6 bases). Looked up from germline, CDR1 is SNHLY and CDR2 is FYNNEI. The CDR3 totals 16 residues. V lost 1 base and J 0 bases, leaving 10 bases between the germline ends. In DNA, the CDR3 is TGTGCCAGCAGTGAAGGACAGGTCATCTCTGGAAACACCATATATTTT. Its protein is CASSEGQVISGNTIYF.

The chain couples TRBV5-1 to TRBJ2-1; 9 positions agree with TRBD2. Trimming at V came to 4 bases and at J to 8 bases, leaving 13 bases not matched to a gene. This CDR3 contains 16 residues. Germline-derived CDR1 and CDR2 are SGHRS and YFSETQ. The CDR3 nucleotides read TGCGCCAGCAGCGTACTTAGCGGGAGAGACTTTGATGAGCAGTTCTTC. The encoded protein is CASSVLSGRDFDEQFF.

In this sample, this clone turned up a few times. The CDR3 reads CASSRGQGAEQYF. CDR3 sequence (DNA): TGTGCCAGCAGCCGGGGACAGGGGGCTGAGCAGTACTTC. V usage is TRBV7-9 and J usage is TRBJ2-7; 12 nucleotides match TRBD1. Germline-derived CDR1 and CDR2 are SEHNR and FQNEAQ (reference sequence). Trimming cost V 5 bases and J 7 bases; bases outside gene matches: 3. The CDR3 loop spans 13 amino acids.

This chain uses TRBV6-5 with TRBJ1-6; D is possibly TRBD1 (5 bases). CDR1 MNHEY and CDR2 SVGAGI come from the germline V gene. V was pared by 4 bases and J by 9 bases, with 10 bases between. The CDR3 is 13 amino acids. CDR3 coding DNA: TGTGCCAGCAGTTGGGGGAAAGGTTCACCCCTCCACTTT. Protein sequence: CASSWGKGSPLHF.

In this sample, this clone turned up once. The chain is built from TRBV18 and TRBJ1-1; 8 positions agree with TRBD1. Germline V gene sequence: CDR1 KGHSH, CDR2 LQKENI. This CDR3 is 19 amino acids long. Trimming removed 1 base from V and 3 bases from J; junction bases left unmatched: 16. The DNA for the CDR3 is TGTGCCAGCTCACCACGTCTACTCCCAGGGGGCGTGTTGGACACTGAAGCTTTCTTT. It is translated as CASSPRLLPGGVLDTEAFF. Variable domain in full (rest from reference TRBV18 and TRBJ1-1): NAGVMQNPRHLVRRRGQEARLRCSPMKGHSHVYWYRQLPEEGLKFMVYLQKENIIDESGMPKERFSAEFPKEGPSILRIQQVVRGDSAAYFCASSPRLLPGGVLDTEAFFGQGTRLTVV.

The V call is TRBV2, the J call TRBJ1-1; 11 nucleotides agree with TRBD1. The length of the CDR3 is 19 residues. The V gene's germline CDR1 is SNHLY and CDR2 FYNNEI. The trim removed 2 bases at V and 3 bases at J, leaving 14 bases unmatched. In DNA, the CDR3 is TGTGCCAGCAGTGAATCCCCCCCGGACAGGGGGCTTAAAGACACTGAAGCTTTCTTT. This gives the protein CASSESPPDRGLKDTEAFF. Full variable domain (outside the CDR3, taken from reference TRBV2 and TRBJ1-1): EPEVTQTPSHQVTQMGQEVILRCVPISNHLYFYWYRQILGQKVEFLVSFYNNEISEKSEIFDDQFSVERPDGSNFTLKIRSTKLEDSAMYFCASSESPPDRGLKDTEAFFGQGTRLTVV.

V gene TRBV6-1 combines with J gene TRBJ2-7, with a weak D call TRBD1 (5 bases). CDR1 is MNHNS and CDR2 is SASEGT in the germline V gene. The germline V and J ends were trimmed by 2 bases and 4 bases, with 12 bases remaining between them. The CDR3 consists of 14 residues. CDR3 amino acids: CASSEYHRLYEQYF. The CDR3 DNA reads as TGTGCCAGCAGTGAATATCACAGGTTGTACGAGCAGTACTTC.

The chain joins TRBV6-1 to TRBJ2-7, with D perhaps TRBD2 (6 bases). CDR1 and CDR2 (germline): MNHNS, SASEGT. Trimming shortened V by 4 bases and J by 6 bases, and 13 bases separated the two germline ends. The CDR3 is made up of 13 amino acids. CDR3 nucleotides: TGTGCCAGCAGTGCGGAGGGTCTACGCGAGCAGTACTTC. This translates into CASSAEGLREQYF.